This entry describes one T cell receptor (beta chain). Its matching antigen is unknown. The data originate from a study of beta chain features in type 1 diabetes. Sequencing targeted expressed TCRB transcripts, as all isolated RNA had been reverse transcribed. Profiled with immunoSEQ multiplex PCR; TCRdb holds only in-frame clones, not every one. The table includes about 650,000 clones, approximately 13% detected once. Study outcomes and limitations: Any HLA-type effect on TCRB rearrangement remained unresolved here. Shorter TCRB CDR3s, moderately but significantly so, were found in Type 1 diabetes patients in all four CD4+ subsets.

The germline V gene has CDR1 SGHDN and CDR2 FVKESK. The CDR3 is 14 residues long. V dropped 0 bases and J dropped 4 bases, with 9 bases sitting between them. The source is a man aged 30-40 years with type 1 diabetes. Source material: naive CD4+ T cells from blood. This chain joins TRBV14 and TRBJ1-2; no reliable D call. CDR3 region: CASSQDPRTYGYTF. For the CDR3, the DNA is TGTGCCAGCAGCCAAGATCCCCGGACCTATGGCTACACCTTC. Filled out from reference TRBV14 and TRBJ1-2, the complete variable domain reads EAGVTQFPSHSVIEKGQTVTLRCDPISGHDNLYWYRRVMGKEIKFLLHFVKESKQDESGMPNNRFLAERTGGTYSTLKVQPAELEDSGVYFCASSQDPRTYGYTFGSGTRLTVV.